The 30 T cell receptor beta chains presented below share a single source sample, sequenced in a study of T-cell reconstitution after alpha-beta-depleted transplantation in children. Preparation of the TCRbeta library used unique molecular identifiers. From the PCR reads, TCRdb called clonotypes with MiXCR, one entry per CDR3 protein. This table holds 450,000 to 550,000 distinct CDR3 sequences, more than 9.5% found once. This specimen consisted of PBMCs, mostly from graft donor cells, obtained 180 days after TCRalphabeta/CD19-depleted stem cell transplant. Every receptor here comes from a female patient aged 2 to 10 who had a stem cell transplant for aplastic anemia, so the T cells may come from the graft donor.

The chain joins TRBV5-1 to TRBJ2-1; 13 positions match TRBD2. Germline lookup yields CDR1 SGHRS and CDR2 YFSETQ. CDR3 length equals 14 residues. The junction had 6 bases not matched to a gene; V was cut back by 6 bases and J by 9 bases. The CDR3 DNA sequence: TGCGCCAGCACACTAGCGGGAGGGCCCAGTGAGCAGTTCTTC. This codes for CASTLAGGPSEQFF.

The V call is TRBV29-1, the J call TRBJ1-4, with D uncertain. The CDR3 runs 10 residues. The ends were cut back, 4 bases at V and 8 bases at J, with 5 bases in the middle. Germline CDR1 SQVTM, CDR2 ANQGSEA. The CDR3 DNA is TGCAGCGTTGGTAGGGAAAAACTGTTTTTT. It specifies CSVGREKLFF. The variable domain in full, with the rest retrieved from reference TRBV29-1 and TRBJ1-4, is SAVISQKPSRDICQRGTSLTIQCQVDSQVTMMFWYRQQPGQSLTLIATANQGSEATYESGFVIDKFPISRPNLTFSTLTVSNMSPEDSSIYLCSVGREKLFFGSGTQLSVL.

In this sample, this clonotype turned up a few times. This chain joins TRBV7-9 and TRBJ2-7; no definite D call. The CDR3 contains 13 residues. Germline V gene data show CDR1 as SEHNR and CDR2 as FQNEAQ (reference sequence). Trimming cost V 3 bases and J 3 bases, with 9 bases left between them. The CDR3 DNA reads TGTGCCAGCAGCTTTCCAGGAGACTACGAGCAGTACTTC. Protein: CASSFPGDYEQYF.

This clonotype was seen more than once but under ten times. The chain couples TRBV7-2 to TRBJ2-2, with D unclear. The CDR3 has 12 amino acids. V lost 2 bases and J lost 7, with 5 bases in between. Per germline, CDR1 SGHTA and CDR2 FQGNSA. Here the CDR3 reads CASSLLNGELFF. The CDR3 DNA reads TGTGCCAGCAGCTTATTGAACGGGGAGCTGTTTTTT.

This clonotype showed up many times. The chain employs TRBV5-6 and TRBJ2-2; 11 nucleotides align to TRBD2. This CDR3 has 18 amino acids. The V and J ends lost 1 base and 1 base, in that order; junction bases with no gene match: 6. Germline V gives CDR1 SGHDT, CDR2 YYEEEE. The CDR3 region is CASSLSLAGGWNTGELFF. Written as DNA, the CDR3 is TGTGCCAGCAGCTTGAGCCTAGCGGGAGGATGGAACACCGGGGAGCTGTTTTTT.

This chain connects TRBV27 to TRBJ2-1; 11 bases line up with TRBD1. The CDR3 is 15 amino acids. Germline-derived CDR1 and CDR2 are MNHEY and SMNVEV (reference sequence). V shed 7 bases, J shed 4 bases, and the junction held 6 bases outside the gene matches. The CDR3 DNA reads as TGTGCCAGCACAACCGGGACAGGGGGATACAATGAGCAGTTCTTC. Translating gives CASTTGTGGYNEQFF.

J is TRBJ2-6 and V is TRBV9, with no clear D. Germline assignment: CDR1 SGDLS and CDR2 YYNGEE. V lost 10 bases and J lost 2, with 10 bases in between. The CDR3 is 13 residues long. CDR3 nucleotide sequence: TGTGCCCCGTCGAGTACTGGGGCCAACGTCCTGACTTTC. It codes for CAPSSTGANVLTF. Full variable domain (missing parts from reference TRBV9 and TRBJ2-6): DSGVTQTPKHLITATGQRVTLRCSPRSGDLSVYWYQQSLDQGLQFLIQYYNGEERAKGNILERFSAQQFPDLHSELNLSSLELGDSALYFCAPSSTGANVLTFGAGSRLTVL.

This clonotype was counted many times. The CDR3 coding sequence is TGTGCCAGCAGCCAATATCGTGGGACTAGCAATGAGCAGTTCTTC. It codes for CASSQYRGTSNEQFF. The chain recombines TRBV3-1 with TRBJ2-1; 8 bases align to TRBD2. Trimming at V came to 2 bases and at J to 6 bases, leaving 6 bases not matched to a gene. This CDR3 region has 15 residues. CDR1 is LGHDT and CDR2 is YNNKEL in the germline V gene (reference sequence).

V is TRBV24-1 and J is TRBJ1-6; D call uncertain. Germline V gene lookup returns CDR1 KGHDR and CDR2 SFDVKD. The length of the CDR3 is 15 residues. Trimming cost V 3 bases and J 7 bases, with 12 bases left between them. The CDR3 sequence is CATSDGEGVNSPLHF. Written as DNA, the CDR3 is TGTGCCACCAGTGATGGGGAGGGCGTGAATTCACCCCTCCACTTT.

The V and J genes are TRBV7-8 and TRBJ1-5; the D gene is possibly TRBD1 (6 bases). The CDR3 covers 17 residues. Germline values: CDR1 SGHVS, CDR2 FQNEAQ. Trimming pared 1 base from V and 4 bases from J, leaving 17 bases between. The CDR3 loop reads CASSLGAGTLGNQPQHF. As DNA, the CDR3 is TGTGCCAGCAGCTTAGGGGCCGGGACACTTGGGAATCAGCCCCAGCATTTT.

This clonotype was counted between two and nine times. The chain recombines TRBV18 with TRBJ2-3, with unresolved D. V dropped 10 bases and J dropped 4 bases, with 9 bases sitting between them. The CDR3 extends over 11 amino acids. CDR1 KGHSH and CDR2 LQKENI come from the germline V gene. CDR3: CATRNADTQYF. CDR3 in DNA: TGTGCCACCCGGAACGCAGATACGCAGTATTTT. The variable domain in full, completed from reference TRBV18 and TRBJ2-3, reads NAGVMQNPRHLVRRRGQEARLRCSPMKGHSHVYWYRQLPEEGLKFMVYLQKENIIDESGMPKERFSAEFPKEGPSILRIQQVVRGDSAAYFCATRNADTQYFGPGTRLTVL.

This clonotype was counted many times. The V call is TRBV18, the J call TRBJ2-5; D ambiguous. There are 12 residues in the CDR3. The V and J ends lost 5 bases and 1 base respectively, with 5 bases between them. CDR1 is KGHSH and CDR2 is LQKENI in the germline V gene. In nucleotides, the CDR3 is TGTGCCAGCTCATCCCTCCAAGAGACCCAGTACTTC. It yields the protein CASSSLQETQYF.

In the case of this clonotype: A much larger clone is a single base away; this may be a read error. This chain connects TRBV2 to TRBJ2-3, with TRBD2 identical over 12 bases. CDR1 and CDR2 from the germline V gene are SNHLY and FYNNEI. V gave up 6 bases and J gave up 2 bases; unmatched junction bases: 3. The CDR3 spans 15 residues. The CDR3 sequence: CASSGLAGLTDTQYF. The CDR3, as DNA: TGTGCCAGCAGCGGACTAGCGGGACTCACAGATACGCAGTATTTT.

Only a few counts were recorded for this clonotype. The chain uses TRBV9 and TRBJ1-2; possibly TRBD1 for D (6 bases). Trimming pared 0 bases from V and 4 bases from J, leaving 10 bases between. This CDR3 is built from 14 residues. Germline CDR1 is SGDLS and CDR2 is YYNGEE. The CDR3 DNA reads as TGTGCCAGCAGCGTAGCAGGGGTATCCTATGGCTACACCTTC. Translation gives CASSVAGVSYGYTF. The whole variable domain, filled in from reference TRBV9 and TRBJ1-2, reads DSGVTQTPKHLITATGQRVTLRCSPRSGDLSVYWYQQSLDQGLQFLIQYYNGEERAKGNILERFSAQQFPDLHSELNLSSLELGDSALYFCASSVAGVSYGYTFGSGTRLTVV.

In this sample, this clonotype turned up many times. The rearrangement uses TRBV9 and TRBJ2-7; D may match TRBD1 or TRBD2 (5 bases each). Germline CDR1 SGDLS, CDR2 YYNGEE. Trimming removed 3 bases from V and 4 bases from J, with 17 bases in between. The CDR3 runs to 15 residues. The CDR3 sequence is CASSAGDLRGYEQYF. CDR3 coding DNA: TGTGCCAGCAGCGCCGGGGACCTCCGGGGATACGAGCAGTACTTC.

The V gene is TRBV29-1, the J gene TRBJ1-1; weak D call: TRBD1 (5 bases). Trimming took 5 bases from V and 5 from J, leaving 15 bases between them. The CDR3 is made up of 13 amino acids. The V gene's germline CDR1 is SQVTM and CDR2 ANQGSEA. CDR3: CSVFVIGATEAFF. CDR3 DNA sequence: TGCAGCGTTTTCGTCATTGGGGCAACTGAAGCTTTCTTT.

This clonotype turned up a few times. V usage is TRBV28 and J usage is TRBJ2-5; 7 bases agree with TRBD1. V dropped 4 bases and J dropped 5; count of bases not matched to a gene: 7. The germline CDR1 and CDR2 sequences are MDHEN and SYDVKM. CDR3 length: 14 amino acids. The CDR3 loop is CASSSLQGLETQYF. The CDR3, as DNA: TGTGCCAGCAGTTCCTTACAGGGGTTGGAGACCCAGTACTTC. Based on the CDR3 plus reference TRBV28 and TRBJ2-5, the full variable domain is DVKVTQSSRYLVKRTGEKVFLECVQDMDHENMFWYRQDPGLGLRLIYFSYDVKMKEKGDIPEGYSVSREKKERFSLILESASTNQTSMYLCASSSLQGLETQYFGPGTRLLVL.

The V call is TRBV5-6, the J call TRBJ2-2, with no clear D. Trimming shortened V by 3 bases and J by 6 bases, and 12 bases separated the two germline ends. CDR1 and CDR2 (germline): SGHDT, YYEEEE. The CDR3 length is 14 residues. Here the CDR3 DNA reads TGTGCCAGCAGCTCCGATGCAGCGTCCGGGGAGCTGTTTTTT. The encoded protein is CASSSDAASGELFF. Variable domain in full (rest from reference TRBV5-6 and TRBJ2-2): DAGVTQSPTHLIKTRGQQVTLRCSPKSGHDTVSWYQQALGQGPQFIFQYYEEEERQRGNFPDRFSGHQFPNYSSELNVNALLLGDSALYLCASSSDAASGELFFGEGSRLTVL.

This clonotype has just a few counts. This chain links TRBV9 with TRBJ2-1, with D tentatively TRBD2 (6 bases). Deletions cut 7 bases from V and 0 bases from J, with 11 bases between. This CDR3 is 14 amino acids long. Germline assignment: CDR1 SGDLS and CDR2 YYNGEE. CDR3 in amino acids: CASGLANSYNEQFF. The CDR3 DNA reads as TGTGCCAGCGGCCTAGCGAACTCCTACAATGAGCAGTTCTTC.

The rearrangement uses TRBV20-1 and TRBJ2-1; 10 positions match TRBD2. The CDR3 is 20 amino acids. Germline-derived CDR1 and CDR2 are DFQATT and SNEGSKA (reference sequence). V shed 6 bases and J 0 bases; nucleotides not matched to a gene: 20. The CDR3 here is CSAESLGGLAGDSSYNEQFF. The CDR3 DNA reads as TGCAGTGCCGAAAGCCTGGGGGGGCTAGCGGGAGACAGCTCCTACAATGAGCAGTTCTTC.

This clonotype was counted a few times. The gene calls are TRBV29-1 and TRBJ2-3; TRBD2 might be the D (5 bases). In germline, CDR1 is SQVTM, CDR2 ANQGSEA. Deletions cut 8 bases from V and 0 bases from J, with 15 bases between. The CDR3 is 14 residues long. DNA for the CDR3: TGCAGCACACTAGGGAGCGGAAGCACAGATACGCAGTATTTT. It codes for CSTLGSGSTDTQYF.

The chain recombines TRBV18 with TRBJ2-1; D call uncertain. The V end lost 6 bases, the J end lost 3 bases, and 15 bases lay between the germline ends. Looked up from germline, CDR1 is KGHSH and CDR2 is LQKENI. This CDR3 comprises 15 residues. The CDR3 sequence: CASSPGPGRYNEQFF. The CDR3 DNA reads TGTGCCAGCTCCCCCGGTCCGGGCCGCTACAATGAGCAGTTCTTC.

This clonotype occurred a few times. The V call is TRBV6-2 or TRBV6-3, the J call TRBJ1-5; 10 bases align to TRBD1. CDR1 MNHEY and CDR2 SVGEGT come from the germline V gene. This CDR3 comprises 17 residues. Trimming removed 6 bases from V and 4 bases from J; junction bases left unmatched: 12. CDR3 region: CASSRRDRGDGNQPQHF. CDR3 DNA: TGTGCCAGCAGCCGTCGGGACAGGGGAGACGGGAATCAGCCCCAGCATTTT.

This clonotype has ten or more counts. The chain couples TRBV5-1 to TRBJ2-3, with D tentatively TRBD1 (6 bases). Trimming removed 6 bases at V and 1 base at J, with 12 bases between. The germline V gene has CDR1 SGHRS and CDR2 YFSETQ. The CDR3 contains 14 residues. In DNA form, the CDR3 reads TGCGCCAGCACCTCGGCAGGGGGCACAGATACGCAGTATTTT. Protein sequence: CASTSAGGTDTQYF.

This clonotype came up many times. The chain links TRBV29-1 to TRBJ2-3; D could derive from TRBD1 or TRBD2 (5 bases each). Germline-derived CDR1 and CDR2 are SQVTM and ANQGSEA. V was cut by 3 bases and J by 2 bases, with 9 bases left in between. The CDR3 totals 13 residues. The CDR3 loop is CSVDGTATDTQYF. CDR3 coding DNA: TGCAGCGTTGACGGGACCGCCACAGATACGCAGTATTTT.

The table lists this clonotype with a count of one. V gene TRBV4-3 combines with J gene TRBJ1-5, with TRBD1 matching 9 bases. The CDR3 extends over 19 amino acids. Germline CDR1 LGHNA, CDR2 YSLEER. Trimming at V came to 2 bases and at J to 3 bases, leaving 14 bases not matched to a gene. For the CDR3, the DNA is TGCGCCAGCAGCCAATACAGGGGGCGGAAATCCATTTACAATCAGCCCCAGCATTTT. It encodes CASSQYRGRKSIYNQPQHF.

In regard to this clonotype: Germline and junction disagree at one end, which may indicate a read error. In DNA form, the CDR3 reads TGTGCCAGCACCTACCGGGACAAGAAGACCCATTACTTC. Amino acid sequence: CASTYRDKKTHYF. This chain links TRBV7-2 with TRBJ2-5; the D gene is possibly TRBD1 (6 bases). This CDR3 region has 13 residues. Germline CDR1 reads SGHTA; CDR2 reads FQGNSA. Looking up the rest from reference TRBV7-2 and TRBJ2-5 gives the full variable domain: GAGVSQSPSNKVTEKGKDVELRCDPISGHTALYWYRQSLGQGLEFLIYFQGNSAPDKSGLPSDRFSAERTGGSVSTLTIQRTQQEDSAVYLCASTYRDKKTHYFGPGTRLLVL.

The chain carries TRBV18 and TRBJ2-3; 9 bases fit TRBD2. Germline CDR1 reads KGHSH; CDR2 reads LQKENI. The CDR3 runs to 15 residues. With 6 bases clipped from V and 2 bases from J, the junction kept 6 bases outside the gene matches. CDR3 DNA sequence: TGTGCCAGCTCGCGTTCTAGCGGGGACACAGATACGCAGTATTTT. This encodes CASSRSSGDTDTQYF.

In this sample, this clonotype turned up a few times. The V and J genes are TRBV7-8 and TRBJ1-3, with 7 bases matching TRBD1. V dropped 1 base and J dropped 0; count of bases not matched to a gene: 9. The CDR3 is 18 residues long. Germline values: CDR1 SGHVS, CDR2 FQNEAQ. The CDR3 is CASSLVPGQQSSGNTIYF. The CDR3 DNA reads TGTGCCAGCAGCTTAGTCCCGGGACAGCAGAGCTCTGGAAACACCATATATTTT.

The chain employs TRBV27 and TRBJ1-1; 7 positions agree with TRBD1. Germline CDR1 and CDR2: MNHEY and SMNVEV (reference sequence). The V segment lost 4 bases and the J segment 8 bases; nucleotides outside the gene matches: 13. The CDR3 length is 15 residues. For the CDR3, the DNA is TGTGCCAGCAGTTCGTTGACAGGGTGGGGAGCCGAAGCTTTCTTT. Protein sequence: CASSSLTGWGAEAFF.